The 22 T cell receptor beta chains presented below share a single source sample, sequenced in a study of T cell changes during pregnancy in multiple sclerosis. Sequenced by immunoSEQ multiplex PCR; TCRdb stores in-frame clones only, minus some. The sample yields approximately 12,000 clones, more than 85% seen once. Sequencing used CD8+ T cells from peripheral blood mononuclear cells, obtained in the second trimester of pregnancy. These receptors were obtained from a female donor in good health, enrolled as a control in a pregnancy study.

This clone was seen just once. The chain employs TRBV4-3 and TRBJ1-2; D gene unclear. The germline V gene encodes CDR1 LGHNA and CDR2 YSLEER. This CDR3 spans 16 amino acids. The V gene lost 0 bases and the J gene lost 7 bases, with 18 bases spanning the gap. The CDR3 spells CASSQDLGSGHGGYTF. CDR3 sequence (DNA): TGCGCCAGCAGCCAAGATCTTGGGAGCGGTCATGGTGGCTACACCTTC.

The V call is TRBV7-9, the J call TRBJ2-4, with 9 bases aligning to TRBD2. V trimming: 5 bases; J trimming: 0 bases; junction bases outside the gene matches: 5. The germline V gene encodes CDR1 SEHNR and CDR2 FQNEAQ (reference sequence). This CDR3 has 16 amino acids. Here the CDR3 reads CASSPRLAVAKNIQYF. Written as DNA, the CDR3 is TGTGCCAGCAGCCCTCGACTAGCGGTAGCCAAAAACATTCAGTACTTC.

The chain carries TRBV19 and TRBJ1-1; 8 bases map to TRBD1. Germline CDR1 and CDR2: LNHDA and SQIVND (reference sequence). The ends lost 4 bases at V and 6 bases at J; junction bases unmatched: 4. The CDR3 is 13 amino acids. The CDR3 DNA reads as TGTGCCAGTAGTAGCGCGACAGGGGCTGAAGCTTTCTTT. As protein: CASSSATGAEAFF.

This clone is a singleton in its sample. The chain recombines TRBV2 with TRBJ2-1; TRBD1 aligns across 8 bases. The germline CDR1 and CDR2 sequences are SNHLY and FYNNEI. Germline trimming cut 5 bases from V and 1 base from J; bases unmatched to any gene: 10. The CDR3 is made up of 17 amino acids. The DNA of the CDR3 is TGTGCCAGCAGTCGAATAGCCGGGACAGGTTCCTACAATGAGCAGTTCTTC. Protein: CASSRIAGTGSYNEQFF.

The gene calls are TRBV27 and TRBJ2-7; maybe TRBD2 (6 bases). The CDR3 totals 13 residues. Trimming took off 5 bases at V and 2 bases at J, with 10 bases between the two ends. Per the germline V gene, CDR1 is MNHEY and CDR2 is SMNVEV (reference sequence). The CDR3 DNA reads TGTGCCAGCAGTCCGGGACTGACCTACGAGCAGTACTTC. Protein sequence: CASSPGLTYEQYF.

The V gene is TRBV6-4, the J gene TRBJ2-2, with TRBD2 identical over 8 bases. Germline CDR1 and CDR2: MRHNA and SNTAGT. After removal of 3 bases from V and 3 bases from J, the junction contained 6 bases not matched to a gene. This CDR3 has 16 amino acids. CDR3 sequence: CASSEAPAGDTGELFF. The CDR3 DNA sequence: TGTGCCAGCAGTGAGGCGCCAGCGGGAGACACCGGGGAGCTGTTTTTT.

The chain combines TRBV25-1 with TRBJ2-7; D perhaps matches TRBD1 (5 bases). This CDR3 contains 13 residues. The ends were cut back, 8 bases at V and 5 bases at J, with 16 bases in the middle. Looked up from germline, CDR1 is MGHDK and CDR2 is SYGVNS. The CDR3 coding sequence is TGTGCCAGCGGTAGGGGCTTGTCGGACGAGCAGTACTTC. This encodes CASGRGLSDEQYF.

The J gene is TRBJ2-7, the V gene TRBV10-3; 7 nucleotides agree with TRBD1. The V gene's germline CDR1 is ENHRY and CDR2 SYGVKD. The CDR3 loop spans 13 amino acids. J lost 1 base, V lost 6 bases, and 3 bases had no gene match. CDR3 sequence (DNA): TGTGCCATCAGGACAGGGAGTTCCTACGAGCAGTACTTC. Its translation is CAIRTGSSYEQYF.

This clone appeared a few times. This chain links TRBV9 with TRBJ1-2, with 7 positions matching TRBD1. The germline gives CDR1 SGDLS, CDR2 YYNGEE. V shed 3 bases, J shed 10 bases, and the junction held 3 bases outside the gene matches. This CDR3 region has 11 residues. The CDR3, as DNA: TGTGCCAGCAGCGGACAGGGTGACTACACCTTC. This sequence encodes CASSGQGDYTF. Together with reference TRBV9 and TRBJ1-2, the CDR3 gives the full variable domain: DSGVTQTPKHLITATGQRVTLRCSPRSGDLSVYWYQQSLDQGLQFLIQYYNGEERAKGNILERFSAQQFPDLHSELNLSSLELGDSALYFCASSGQGDYTFGSGTRLTVV.

V and J are TRBV4-3 and TRBJ2-7; D is uncertain. The CDR3 is 16 amino acids. The V end lost 0 bases, the J end lost 0 bases, and 12 bases lay between the germline ends. Per the germline V gene, CDR1 is LGHNA and CDR2 is YSLEER. In DNA form, the CDR3 reads TGCGCCAGCAGCCAAGACAGAACCACCCCCTCCTACGAGCAGTACTTC. This gives the protein CASSQDRTTPSYEQYF.

V is TRBV2 and J is TRBJ2-2, with 8 bases identical to TRBD2. The CDR3 is 12 residues long. Germline CDR1 and CDR2: SNHLY and FYNNEI. The trim removed 11 bases at V and 4 bases at J, leaving 3 bases unmatched. CDR3: CASGGGTGELFF. DNA of the CDR3: TGTGCCTCCGGGGGGGGCACCGGGGAGCTGTTTTTT.

V gene TRBV27 combines with J gene TRBJ1-2; TRBD1 agrees at 7 bases. The junction had 5 bases not matched to a gene; V was cut back by 5 bases and J by 8 bases. The CDR3 runs to 12 residues. The germline CDR1 and CDR2 sequences are MNHEY and SMNVEV (reference sequence). CDR3 region: CASSPRGNGYTF. DNA for the CDR3: TGTGCCAGCAGTCCCAGGGGGAACGGCTACACCTTC.

This chain connects TRBV11-3 to TRBJ2-3; 8 bases line up with TRBD2. The CDR3 covers 17 residues. Trimming removed 5 bases from V and 1 base from J; junction bases left unmatched: 11. CDR1 is SGHNT and CDR2 is YENEEA in the germline V gene. The chain's CDR3 is CASSPRRGAGGTDTQYF. CDR3 DNA sequence: TGTGCCAGCAGCCCTAGACGGGGAGCGGGGGGCACAGATACGCAGTATTTT.

This chain joins TRBV9 and TRBJ2-7, with TRBD1 matching 9 bases. The CDR3 sequence is 15 residues long. Germline V lookup: CDR1 SGDLS, CDR2 YYNGEE. The V and J ends lost 0 bases and 6 bases, in that order; junction bases with no gene match: 7. This CDR3 is CASSVVGTGNVEQYF. CDR3 sequence (DNA): TGTGCCAGCAGCGTAGTGGGGACAGGGAACGTCGAGCAGTACTTC. Looking up the rest from reference TRBV9 and TRBJ2-7 gives the full variable domain: DSGVTQTPKHLITATGQRVTLRCSPRSGDLSVYWYQQSLDQGLQFLIQYYNGEERAKGNILERFSAQQFPDLHSELNLSSLELGDSALYFCASSVVGTGNVEQYFGPGTRLTVT.

The J gene is TRBJ1-4, the V gene TRBV9; TRBD1 matches 12 bases. From germline, CDR1 is SGDLS and CDR2 YYNGEE. This CDR3 has 17 residues. The V and J ends lost 4 bases and 8 bases, in that order; junction bases with no gene match: 12. The CDR3 DNA reads TGTGCCAGCAGCTCCGGGACAGGGGGCGTCGGTAAGGAAAAACTGTTTTTT. Amino acid sequence: CASSSGTGGVGKEKLFF.

V and J are TRBV7-9 and TRBJ2-1; D is unresolved. Trimming took off 4 bases at V and 6 bases at J, with 7 bases between the two ends. Per the germline V gene, CDR1 is SEHNR and CDR2 is FQNEAQ (reference sequence). There are 12 residues in the CDR3. CDR3 residues: CASSSPLNEQFF. In DNA form, the CDR3 reads TGTGCCAGCAGCTCCCCTCTCAATGAGCAGTTCTTC.

Written as DNA, the CDR3 is TGTGCCAGCAGCTTAGGAACAGGGGTGGACAATGAGCAGTTCTTC. It specifies CASSLGTGVDNEQFF. This sequence joins TRBV7-2 and TRBJ2-1, with 7 bases matching TRBD1. This CDR3 spans 15 amino acids. The germline V gene has CDR1 SGHTA and CDR2 FQGNSA. V was pared by 1 base and J by 5 bases, with 5 bases of the junction left unmatched.

J is TRBJ1-6 and V is TRBV4-3; TRBD1 agrees at 8 bases. The junction had 5 bases not matched to a gene; V was cut back by 5 bases and J by 8 bases. The CDR3 contains 14 residues. The V gene's germline CDR1 is LGHNA and CDR2 YSLEER. The CDR3 sequence: CASSEDRVYSPLHF. CDR3 sequence (DNA): TGCGCCAGCAGCGAGGACAGGGTATATTCACCCCTCCACTTT.

The gene calls are TRBV5-4 and TRBJ1-1; a weak D match, TRBD1 (6 bases). The germline V gene encodes CDR1 SGHNT and CDR2 YYREEE (reference sequence). CDR3 size: 14 residues. The V end lost 3 bases, the J end lost 0 bases, and 9 bases lay between the germline ends. The DNA for the CDR3 is TGTGCCAGCAGCTCCAGGGGTATGAACACTGAAGCTTTCTTT. It yields the protein CASSSRGMNTEAFF.

The chain recombines TRBV5-8 with TRBJ1-1, with 9 bases lining up with TRBD1. Germline trimming cut 4 bases from V and 7 bases from J; bases unmatched to any gene: 11. The CDR3 extends over 15 amino acids. Germline V gene lookup returns CDR1 SGHTS and CDR2 YDEGEE. The CDR3 DNA is TGTGCCAGCAGCGTACAGGGGGCGCCCGCCGGTGAAGCTTTCTTT. It translates to CASSVQGAPAGEAFF.

The chain is built from TRBV7-9 and TRBJ1-1, with TRBD1 identical over 7 bases. CDR1 SEHNR and CDR2 FQNEAQ come from the germline V gene (reference sequence). The CDR3 contains 15 residues. V gave up 6 bases and J gave up 2 bases; unmatched junction bases: 9. CDR3 sequence: CASSPPTGDNTEAFF. Here the CDR3 DNA reads TGTGCCAGCAGTCCCCCCACAGGGGATAACACTGAAGCTTTCTTT. Together with reference TRBV7-9 and TRBJ1-1, the CDR3 gives the full variable domain: DTGVSQNPRHKITKRGQNVTFRCDPISEHNRLYWYRQTLGQGPEFLTYFQNEAQLEKSRLLSDRFSAERPKGSFSTLEIQRTEQGDSAMYLCASSPPTGDNTEAFFGQGTRLTVV.

This clone was seen a few times. The J gene is TRBJ2-7, the V gene TRBV9; 9 positions match TRBD1. Trimming cost V 3 bases and J 3 bases; bases outside gene matches: 4. Looked up from germline, CDR1 is SGDLS and CDR2 is YYNGEE. The CDR3 runs 14 residues. CDR3 in amino acids: CASSDRDRDYEQYF. As DNA, the CDR3 is TGTGCCAGCAGCGACCGGGACAGGGACTACGAGCAGTACTTC.